This TCR beta chain came from a study of control samples from healthy donors and cancer patients. Method: immunoSEQ multiplex PCR; TCRdb's copy keeps in-frame clones and lacks some. This table holds more than 110,000 clones, 92% found once. CDR3 length equals 14 residues. CDR1 and CDR2 (germline): SNHLY, FYNNEI. V dropped 8 bases and J dropped 0; count of bases not matched to a gene: 5. The sequencing sample was made of blood. The J gene is TRBJ2-3, the V gene TRBV2; 7 bases fit TRBD2. This receptor was taken from a man aged 30 to 45 in good health. In DNA form, the CDR3 reads TGTGCCAGCTCACTAGCGTATAGCACAGATACGCAGTATTTT. Residues: CASSLAYSTDTQYF.